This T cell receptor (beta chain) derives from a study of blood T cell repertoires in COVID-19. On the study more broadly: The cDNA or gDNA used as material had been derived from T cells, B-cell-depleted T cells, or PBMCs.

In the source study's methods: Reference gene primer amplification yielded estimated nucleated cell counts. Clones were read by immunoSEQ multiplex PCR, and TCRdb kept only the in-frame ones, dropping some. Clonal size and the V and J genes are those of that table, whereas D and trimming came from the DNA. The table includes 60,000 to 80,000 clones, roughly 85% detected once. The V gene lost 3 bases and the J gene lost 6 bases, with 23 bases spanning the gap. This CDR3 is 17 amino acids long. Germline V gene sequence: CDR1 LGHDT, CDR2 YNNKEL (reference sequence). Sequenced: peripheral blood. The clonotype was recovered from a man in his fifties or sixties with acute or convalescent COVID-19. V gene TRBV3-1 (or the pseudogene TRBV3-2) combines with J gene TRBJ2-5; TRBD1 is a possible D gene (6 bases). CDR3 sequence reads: CASSHRTVEKTGKTQYF. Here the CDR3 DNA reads TGTGCCAGCAGCCACCGGACAGTAGAGAAAACGGGGAAGACCCAGTACTTC.